The sequence of this T cell receptor beta chain was determined in a study of blood T cell repertoires in COVID-19. About the research overall: The United States, Italy and Spain supplied acute and convalescent COVID-19 samples.

Per the study methods: Amplification from reference gene primers served as the basis for estimated nucleated cell counts. Only in-frame clones appear in the TCRdb table, and some are missing; sequencing was by immunoSEQ multiplex PCR. V, J and clone size are taken as reported in that table, and D and trimming were inferred from the DNA itself. The repertoire holds roughly 260,000 clones, with 86% as singletons. This clone was picked up one time. This CDR3 comprises 15 residues. Germline V gene lookup returns CDR1 LNHDA and CDR2 SQIVND (reference sequence). V trimming: 2 bases; J trimming: 6 bases; junction bases outside the gene matches: 7.

This TCR derives from a man in his forties or fifties who had recovered from COVID-19. The V and J genes are TRBV19 and TRBJ1-2; 9 bases are shared with TRBD1. The sequencing input was peripheral blood. CDR3 in amino acids: CASSIQGTGRNGYTF. The DNA of the CDR3 is TGTGCCAGTAGTATACAGGGGACAGGGCGGAATGGCTACACCTTC.